Each of the 12 T cell receptor beta chains below was sequenced from the same sample in a study of a mutant IDH1 vaccine in newly diagnosed glioma. These TCRs are of unknown antigen specificity. Method: immunoSEQ multiplex PCR; TCRdb's copy keeps in-frame clones and lacks some. The sample includes over 50,000 clones, over 75% seen only once; the top ten take 4.9%. The sample's time point: week 47, end of study. Each dose of the vaccine consisted of 300 ug of mutant IDH1 20-mer peptide, with topical imiquimod. The sequencing used PBMCs, collected from a glioma patient whose treatment included an IDH1 peptide vaccine. These receptor sequences come from a woman aged 40 to 55 with glioma. Some clones in this sample may be carry-over from other donors' samples.

The V gene is TRBV5-6, the J gene TRBJ1-1, with D possibly matching TRBD1 (6 bases). Germline CDR1 SGHDT, CDR2 YYEEEE. The CDR3 length is 12 residues. V lost 5 bases and J 4 bases, leaving 9 bases between the germline ends. In nucleotides, the CDR3 is TGTGCCAGCAGAAAAGGGGGCACTGAAGCTTTCTTT. Translated, it gives CASRKGGTEAFF.

V usage is TRBV2 and J usage is TRBJ2-2; the D gene is possibly TRBD1 (6 bases). Germline V gene data show CDR1 as SNHLY and CDR2 as FYNNEI. Trimming stripped 8 bases from V and 4 bases from J, with 8 bases between. This CDR3 is 12 amino acids long. The CDR3 coding sequence is TGTGCCAGCCAACAGGGCACCGGGGAGCTGTTTTTT. It yields the protein CASQQGTGELFF.

The genes are TRBV11-2 and TRBJ2-4, with unresolved D. The CDR3 is 14 amino acids. Between the trimmed V and J ends, which lost 2 bases and 2 bases, there was a span of 7 bases. Germline loops: CDR1 SGHAT, CDR2 FQNNGV. The CDR3 nucleotides are TGTGCCAGCAGCTTAAGCATCTCCAAAAACATTCAGTACTTC. It codes for CASSLSISKNIQYF.

The chain is built from TRBV15 and TRBJ2-7; D remains ambiguous. CDR1 and CDR2 (germline): LNHNV, YYDKDF (reference sequence). V shed 0 bases and J shed 3 bases, with 18 bases lying between them. The CDR3 runs to 17 residues. As DNA, the CDR3 is TGTGCCACCAGCAGAGATTTGGCAGGCTCGAACCTCTACGAGCAGTACTTC. This sequence encodes CATSRDLAGSNLYEQYF. Based on the CDR3 plus reference TRBV15 and TRBJ2-7, the full variable domain is DAMVIQNPRYQVTQFGKPVTLSCSQTLNHNVMYWYQQKSSQAPKLLFHYYDKDFNNEADTPDNFQSRRPNTSFCFLDIRSPGLGDTAMYLCATSRDLAGSNLYEQYFGPGTRLTVT.

The chain has TRBV6-4 and TRBJ2-3; tentative D call: TRBD1 (6 bases). Germline assignment: CDR1 MRHNA and CDR2 SNTAGT. The CDR3 runs 14 residues. V lost 5 bases and J lost 4, with 13 bases in between. CDR3 amino acids: CASSTSEGADTQYF. The CDR3, as DNA: TGTGCCAGCAGTACCTCCGAGGGGGCAGATACGCAGTATTTT.

The chain joins TRBV5-6 to TRBJ2-2; TRBD1 aligns across 11 bases. Losses at the gene ends were 4 bases for V and 4 bases for J; bases not matched to a gene: 6. Germline-derived CDR1 and CDR2 are SGHDT and YYEEEE. The CDR3 contains 16 residues. The CDR3 coding sequence is TGTGCCAGCAGCCCCGGACAGGGGGCCCGCACCGGGGAGCTGTTTTTT. This codes for CASSPGQGARTGELFF.

The genes are TRBV6-6 and TRBJ1-4, with 8 bases matching TRBD1. V lost 1 base, J lost 7 bases, and 8 bases stayed unmatched. The CDR3 is 16 residues long. From germline, CDR1 is MNHNY and CDR2 SVGAGI (reference sequence). CDR3 in DNA: TGTGCCAGCAGTTACTTGCCCAGGGGGCTCGTTGAAAAACTGTTTTTT. Its protein is CASSYLPRGLVEKLFF.

The chain carries TRBV4-1 and TRBJ2-7; TRBD2 agrees at 13 bases. The junction had 7 bases not matched to a gene; V was cut back by 4 bases and J by 1 base. Germline V gives CDR1 MGHRA, CDR2 YSYEKL. The length of the CDR3 is 17 residues. Here the CDR3 DNA reads TGCGCCAGCAGCCTCCGACTAGCGGGGGGCCCTTCCTACGAGCAGTACTTC. Protein: CASSLRLAGGPSYEQYF.

The J gene is TRBJ1-1, the V gene TRBV5-1, with D unresolved. Germline assignment: CDR1 SGHRS and CDR2 YFSETQ. V was trimmed by 0 bases and J by 0 bases, leaving 3 bases between them. This CDR3 is 13 amino acids long. The CDR3 nucleotides read TGCGCCAGCAGCTTGGATGTGAACACTGAAGCTTTCTTT. Translating gives CASSLDVNTEAFF.

The chain has TRBV10-3 and TRBJ1-2, with 9 nucleotides matching TRBD1. The CDR3 is 16 residues long. Germline V lookup: CDR1 ENHRY, CDR2 SYGVKD. Trimming took 6 bases from V and 8 from J; bases not matched to a gene: 16. The CDR3 DNA follows: TGTGCCATCAGACCCGGGACAGGGAAAGTTACGGGAGGCTACACCTTC. It codes for CAIRPGTGKVTGGYTF.

V gene TRBV23-1 combines with J gene TRBJ1-2; TRBD1 matches 8 bases. TRBV23-1 carries the ORF label, with uncertain function. V gave up 4 bases and J gave up 6 bases; unmatched junction bases: 4. The CDR3 contains 13 residues. The CDR3 nucleotides read TGCGCCAGCAGTCTGCAGGGGGCGGATGGCTACACCTTC. It yields the protein CASSLQGADGYTF.

V and J are TRBV4-3 and TRBJ2-1; 7 bases align to TRBD2. Per germline, CDR1 LGHNA and CDR2 YSLEER. There are 13 residues in the CDR3. J was trimmed by 11 bases and V by 3 bases; bases with no gene match: 7. CDR3 coding DNA: TGCGCCAGCAGCCAGACGAAGGGAGGGAAGCAGTTCTTC. This sequence encodes CASSQTKGGKQFF.